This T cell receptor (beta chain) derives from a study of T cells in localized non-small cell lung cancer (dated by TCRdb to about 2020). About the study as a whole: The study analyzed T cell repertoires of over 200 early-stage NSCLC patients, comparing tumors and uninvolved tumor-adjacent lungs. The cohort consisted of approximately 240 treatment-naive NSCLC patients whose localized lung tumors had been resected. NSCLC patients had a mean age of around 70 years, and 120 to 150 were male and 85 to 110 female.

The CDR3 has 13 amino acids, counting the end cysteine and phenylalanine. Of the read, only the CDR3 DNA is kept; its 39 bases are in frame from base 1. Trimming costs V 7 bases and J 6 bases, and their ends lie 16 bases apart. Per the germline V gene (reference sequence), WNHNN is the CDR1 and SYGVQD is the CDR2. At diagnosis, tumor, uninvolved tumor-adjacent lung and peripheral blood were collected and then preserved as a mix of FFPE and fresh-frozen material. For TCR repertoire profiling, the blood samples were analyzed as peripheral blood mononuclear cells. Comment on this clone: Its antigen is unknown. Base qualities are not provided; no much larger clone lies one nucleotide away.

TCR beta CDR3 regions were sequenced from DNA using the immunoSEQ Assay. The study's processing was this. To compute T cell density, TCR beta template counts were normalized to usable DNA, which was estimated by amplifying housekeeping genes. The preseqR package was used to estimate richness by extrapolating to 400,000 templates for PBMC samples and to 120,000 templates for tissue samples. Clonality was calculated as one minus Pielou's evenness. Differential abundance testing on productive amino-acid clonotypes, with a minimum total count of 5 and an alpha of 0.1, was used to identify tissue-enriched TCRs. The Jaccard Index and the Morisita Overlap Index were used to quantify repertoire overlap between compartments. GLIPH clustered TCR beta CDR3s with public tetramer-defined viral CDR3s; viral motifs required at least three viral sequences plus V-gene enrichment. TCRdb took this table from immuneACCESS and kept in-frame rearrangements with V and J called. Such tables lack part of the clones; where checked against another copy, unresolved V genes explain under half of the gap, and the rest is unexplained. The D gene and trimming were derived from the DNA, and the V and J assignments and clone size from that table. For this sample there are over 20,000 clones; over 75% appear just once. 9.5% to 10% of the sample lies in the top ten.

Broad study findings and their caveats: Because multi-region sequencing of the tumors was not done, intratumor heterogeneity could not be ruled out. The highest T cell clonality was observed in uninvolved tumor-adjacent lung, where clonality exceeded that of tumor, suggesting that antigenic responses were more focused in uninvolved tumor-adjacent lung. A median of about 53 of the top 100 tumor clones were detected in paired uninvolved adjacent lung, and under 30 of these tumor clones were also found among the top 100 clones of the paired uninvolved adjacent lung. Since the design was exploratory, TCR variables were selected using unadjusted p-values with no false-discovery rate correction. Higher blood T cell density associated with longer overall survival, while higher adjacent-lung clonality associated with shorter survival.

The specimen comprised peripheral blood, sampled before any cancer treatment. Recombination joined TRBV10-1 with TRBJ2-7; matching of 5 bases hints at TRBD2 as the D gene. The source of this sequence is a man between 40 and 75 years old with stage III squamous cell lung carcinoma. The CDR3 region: CASTRGPSSEQYF. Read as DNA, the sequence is TGCGCCAGCACTCGCGGGCCATCATCCGAGCAGTACTTC.